Below, one T cell receptor (beta chain) is given with its context. This sample was included in a study of T cell changes during pregnancy in multiple sclerosis. Sequencing used immunoSEQ multiplex PCR; TCRdb keeps in-frame clones, though not all of them. The sample lists tens of thousands of clones; about 93% were seen once. The starting material was CD8+ T cells from peripheral blood mononuclear cells, obtained after pregnancy. The sequence was obtained from a female donor with multiple sclerosis, enrolled in a pregnancy study.

In nucleotides, the CDR3 is TGTGCCAGCCTTTTCAACCCGCTAGCGGAACACTACGAGCAGTACTTC. This encodes CASLFNPLAEHYEQYF. The V gene is TRBV6-4, the J gene TRBJ2-7; 7 bases agree with TRBD2. Germline CDR1 reads MRHNA; CDR2 reads SNTAGT. This CDR3 has 16 residues. With 8 bases clipped from V and 3 bases from J, the junction kept 16 bases outside the gene matches.